The sequence of this TCR beta chain was determined in a study of blood T cell repertoires in COVID-19. The CDR3 is made up of 13 amino acids. V lost 8 bases and J lost 8; bases outside the gene matches: 6. Germline lookup yields CDR1 SNHLY and CDR2 FYNNEI. Original data processing: Reference gene primer amplification yielded estimated nucleated cell counts. Assay used: immunoSEQ multiplex PCR; TCRdb lists only in-frame clones, some missing. V, J and clone size were drawn from that table, and D and trimming were deduced from the DNA. The data hold about 180,000 clones, with around 87% observed a single time.

This receptor was taken from a man aged 40-49 years with active or convalescent COVID-19. The V call is TRBV2, the J call TRBJ2-1; TRBD1 matches 10 bases. The sample taken for sequencing was peripheral blood. The CDR3 region has the DNA TGTGCCAGCCCGGGACAGGGGTTCCATGAGCAGTTCTTC. Translating it yields CASPGQGFHEQFF.